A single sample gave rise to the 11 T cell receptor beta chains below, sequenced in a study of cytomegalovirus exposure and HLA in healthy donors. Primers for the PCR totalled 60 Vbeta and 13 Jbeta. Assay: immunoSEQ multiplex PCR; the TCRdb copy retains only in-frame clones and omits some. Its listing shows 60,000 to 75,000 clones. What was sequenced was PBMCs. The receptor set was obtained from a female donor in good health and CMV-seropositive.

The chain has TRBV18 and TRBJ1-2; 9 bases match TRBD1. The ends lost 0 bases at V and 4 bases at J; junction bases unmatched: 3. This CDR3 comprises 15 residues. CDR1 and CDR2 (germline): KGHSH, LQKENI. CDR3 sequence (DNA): TGTGCCAGCTCACCACCTGAGACAGGGGGCTATGGCTACACCTTC. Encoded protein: CASSPPETGGYGYTF.

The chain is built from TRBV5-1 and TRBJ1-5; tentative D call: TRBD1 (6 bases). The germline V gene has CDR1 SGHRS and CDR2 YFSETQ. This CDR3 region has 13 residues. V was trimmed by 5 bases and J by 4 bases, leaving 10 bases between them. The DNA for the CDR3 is TGCGCCAGCAGGTCAGACAGGAATCAGCCCCAGCATTTT. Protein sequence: CASRSDRNQPQHF.

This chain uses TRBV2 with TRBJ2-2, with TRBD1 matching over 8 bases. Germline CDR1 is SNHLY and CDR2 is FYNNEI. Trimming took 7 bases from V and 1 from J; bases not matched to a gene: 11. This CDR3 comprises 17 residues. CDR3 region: CASTLDRGRLNTGELFF. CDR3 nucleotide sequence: TGTGCCAGCACCTTAGACAGGGGACGCTTGAACACCGGGGAGCTGTTTTTT.

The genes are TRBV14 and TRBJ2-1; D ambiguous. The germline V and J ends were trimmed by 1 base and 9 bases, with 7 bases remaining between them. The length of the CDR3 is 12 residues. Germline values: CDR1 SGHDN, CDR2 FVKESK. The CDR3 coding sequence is TGTGCCAGCAGCCAAGGAGCCCCTGAGCAGTTCTTC. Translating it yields CASSQGAPEQFF.

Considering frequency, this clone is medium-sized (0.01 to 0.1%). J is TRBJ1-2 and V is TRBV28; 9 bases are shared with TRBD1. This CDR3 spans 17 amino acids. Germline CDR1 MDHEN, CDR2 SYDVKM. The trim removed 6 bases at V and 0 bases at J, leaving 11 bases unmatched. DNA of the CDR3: TGTGCCAGCAGCCTCTCGACAGGGGGAGGGTCTAACTATGGCTACACCTTC. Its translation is CASSLSTGGGSNYGYTF.

The CDR3 coding sequence is TGTGCCAGCAGTGAAGTTAATGCCTACGAGCAGTACTTC. This sequence encodes CASSEVNAYEQYF. This chain joins TRBV6-1 and TRBJ2-7, with no clear D. The CDR3 length is 13 residues. Germline lookup yields CDR1 MNHNS and CDR2 SASEGT. Trimming left V 1 base short and J 2 bases short, with 6 bases between.

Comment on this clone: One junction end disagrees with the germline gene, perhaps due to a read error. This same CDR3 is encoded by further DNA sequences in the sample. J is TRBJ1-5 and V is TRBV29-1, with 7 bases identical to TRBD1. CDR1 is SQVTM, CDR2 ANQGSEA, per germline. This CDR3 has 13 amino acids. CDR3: CSVSGQENQPQHF. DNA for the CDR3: TGCAGCGTTTCCGGACAGGAGAATCAGCCCCAGCACTTT.

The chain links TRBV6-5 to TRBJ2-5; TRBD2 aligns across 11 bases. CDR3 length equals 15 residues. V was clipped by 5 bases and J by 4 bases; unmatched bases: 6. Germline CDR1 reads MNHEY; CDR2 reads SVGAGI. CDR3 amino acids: CASSGGLAVGETQYF. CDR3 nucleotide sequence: TGTGCCAGCAGTGGGGGACTAGCGGTAGGAGAGACCCAGTACTTC.

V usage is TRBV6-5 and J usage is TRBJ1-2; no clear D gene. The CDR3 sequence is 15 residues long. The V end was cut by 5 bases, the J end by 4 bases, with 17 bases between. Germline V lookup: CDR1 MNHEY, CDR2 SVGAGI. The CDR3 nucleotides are TGTGCCAGCAGTAACGGAGCATCTGAGGGCTATGGCTACACCTTC. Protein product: CASSNGASEGYGYTF.

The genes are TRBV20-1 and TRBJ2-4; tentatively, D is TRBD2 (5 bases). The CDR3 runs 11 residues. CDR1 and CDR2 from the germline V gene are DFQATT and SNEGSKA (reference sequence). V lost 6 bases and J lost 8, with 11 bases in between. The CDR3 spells CSAPRRDIQYF. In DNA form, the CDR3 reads TGCAGTGCCCCGCGGCGGGACATTCAGTACTTC.

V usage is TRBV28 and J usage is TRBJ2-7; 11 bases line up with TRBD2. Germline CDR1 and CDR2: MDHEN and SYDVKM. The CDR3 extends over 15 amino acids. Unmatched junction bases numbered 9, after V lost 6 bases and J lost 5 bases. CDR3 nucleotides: TGTGCCAGCAGCGGGGGGGCTAGCGGGGGGAACGAGCAGTACTTC. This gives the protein CASSGGASGGNEQYF.